The 16 T cell receptor beta chains reported below all come from one sample, sequenced in a study of blood T cell repertoires in COVID-19. Libraries were prepared by immunoSEQ multiplex PCR; TCRdb keeps only in-frame clonotypes and omits some of them. The sample records about 350,000 clones, 87% being singletons. The sequenced sample consisted of peripheral blood. These receptors were obtained from a woman in her forties or fifties with COVID-19, enrolled during active disease.

The V and J genes are TRBV21-1 and TRBJ1-2; TRBD1 is the table's D call and was not checked against the DNA. TRBV21-1 is reported as a pseudogene. The CDR3 is made up of 14 amino acids. The CDR3 DNA sequence: TGTGCCAGCAGCAAACCCAGGGGCCGCTATGGCTACACCTTC. Translating gives CASSKPRGRYGYTF.

This clone appeared a few times. The gene calls are TRBV7-2 and TRBJ2-7; D is possibly TRBD1 (5 bases). V dropped 2 bases and J dropped 6 bases, with 14 bases sitting between them. Per germline, CDR1 SGHTA and CDR2 FQGNSA. The CDR3 runs 14 residues. CDR3 in amino acids: CASSLTASGLEQYF. The CDR3 DNA is TGTGCCAGCAGCTTAACGGCCTCAGGGCTCGAGCAGTACTTC. Using reference TRBV7-2 and TRBJ2-7 for the parts outside the CDR3, the full variable domain is GAGVSQSPSNKVTEKGKDVELRCDPISGHTALYWYRQSLGQGLEFLIYFQGNSAPDKSGLPSDRFSAERTGGSVSTLTIQRTQQEDSAVYLCASSLTASGLEQYFGPGTRLTVT.

This clone was seen only once. The chain recombines TRBV4-1 with TRBJ2-2, with a weak D call TRBD2 (7 bases). The CDR3 spans 16 residues. Trimming stripped 7 bases from V and 5 bases from J, with 20 bases between. CDR1 MGHRA and CDR2 YSYEKL come from the germline V gene. The CDR3 DNA is TGCGCCAGCAAAGGGGGAGGCGGGAGTGAAACCGGGGAGCTGTTTTTT. Translating gives CASKGGGGSETGELFF.

CDR3 protein: CASSMSYEQYF. In DNA form, the CDR3 reads TGTGCCAGCAGTATGTCCTACGAGCAGTACTTC. The chain couples TRBV11-2 to TRBJ2-7; no firm D call. Germline V gene data show CDR1 as SGHAT and CDR2 as FQNNGV. This CDR3 is 11 amino acids long. V lost 6 bases and J 1 base, leaving 4 bases between the germline ends. The whole variable domain, filled in from reference TRBV11-2 and TRBJ2-7, reads EAGVAQSPRYKIIEKRQSVAFWCNPISGHATLYWYQQILGQGPKLLIQFQNNGVVDDSQLPKDRFSAERLKGVDSTLKIQPAKLEDSAVYLCASSMSYEQYFGPGTRLTVT.

This chain joins TRBV23-1 and TRBJ2-3, with 9 nucleotides matching TRBD2. TRBV23-1 is an open reading frame, and its role is uncertain. This CDR3 contains 17 residues. V lost 6 bases and J lost 5; bases outside the gene matches: 15. The CDR3 nucleotides are TGCGCCAGCAGGTCCTGCTGTAGCGGGAGTCGGATAGATACGCAGTATTTT. As protein: CASRSCCSGSRIDTQYF.

The chain has TRBV7-2 and TRBJ2-3, with TRBD2 matching over 11 bases. J gave up 4 bases and V 5 bases, and 8 bases lay outside the gene matches. Germline CDR1 is SGHTA and CDR2 is FQGNSA. The CDR3 totals 16 residues. CDR3 DNA: TGTGCCAGCAGCATACTAGCGGGAGACATGGCAGATACGCAGTATTTT. It specifies CASSILAGDMADTQYF. Using reference TRBV7-2 and TRBJ2-3 for the parts outside the CDR3, the full variable domain is GAGVSQSPSNKVTEKGKDVELRCDPISGHTALYWYRQSLGQGLEFLIYFQGNSAPDKSGLPSDRFSAERTGGSVSTLTIQRTQQEDSAVYLCASSILAGDMADTQYFGPGTRLTVL.

The chain is built from TRBV11-2 and TRBJ2-5; D not certain. CDR3 length equals 17 residues. The V gene's germline CDR1 is SGHAT and CDR2 FQNNGV. The V end was cut by 5 bases, the J end by 1 base, with 20 bases between. In DNA, the CDR3 is TGTGCCAGCAGCCCCCAAATTGCCCTAGGAGTCCAAGAGACCCAGTACTTC. Its translation: CASSPQIALGVQETQYF.

This clone was detected a few times. V usage is TRBV7-2 and J usage is TRBJ1-5; 9 nucleotides agree with TRBD1. This CDR3 region has 19 residues. J gave up 2 bases and V 1 base, and 12 bases lay outside the gene matches. CDR1 SGHTA and CDR2 FQGNSA come from the germline V gene. The CDR3 DNA reads as TGTGCCAGCAGCTTAGGCGTCCCGGGACAGGGCTCGGGCAATCAGCCCCAGCATTTT. Its translation is CASSLGVPGQGSGNQPQHF.

The V and J genes are TRBV6-5 and TRBJ1-2, with a tentative D call TRBD1 (5 bases). Looked up from germline, CDR1 is MNHEY and CDR2 is SVGAGI. The CDR3 is made up of 14 amino acids. Trimming cost V 6 bases and J 0 bases, with 11 bases left between them. CDR3 sequence reads: CASRWTTSNYGYTF. The CDR3 DNA reads TGTGCCAGCAGATGGACAACATCTAACTATGGCTACACCTTC.

The table lists this clone with a count of one. The junction does not match germline at one end; this may be a read error. This sequence joins TRBV30 and TRBJ2-3; TRBD2 aligns across 8 bases. The germline V gene has CDR1 GTSNPN and CDR2 SVGIG (reference sequence). The CDR3 sequence is 10 residues long. CDR3 nucleotides: TGTGCCTCGGGAATAGCGGGGTCGGAATTT. This encodes CASGIAGSEF.

The rearrangement joins TRBV19 to TRBJ1-3; no clear D gene. The CDR3 is 16 amino acids. The V end lost 5 bases, the J end lost 1 base, and 15 bases lay between the germline ends. Germline V gives CDR1 LNHDA, CDR2 SQIVND (reference sequence). Written as DNA, the CDR3 is TGTGCCAGTAGTGAACCATCCGGGAGATCTGGAAACACCATATATTTT. Translating gives CASSEPSGRSGNTIYF.

In this sample, this clone turned up once. J is TRBJ2-1 and V is TRBV7-3; 8 nucleotides align to TRBD2. The CDR3 totals 15 residues. With V trimmed by 4 bases and J by 3 bases, 5 bases remained unmatched. Germline assignment: CDR1 SGHTA and CDR2 FQGTGA. As DNA, the CDR3 is TGTGCCAGCAGCTCCGACGCGGGGGGCTACAATGAGCAGTTCTTC. It translates to CASSSDAGGYNEQFF.

This sequence joins TRBV30 and TRBJ1-4, with 10 bases aligning to TRBD1. CDR1 and CDR2 (germline): GTSNPN, SVGIG (reference sequence). CDR3 length: 14 amino acids. Trimming took 8 bases from V and 4 from J; bases not matched to a gene: 7. The DNA of the CDR3 is TGTGCCACGGGACAGGGGAAGGGTAATGAAAAACTGTTTTTT. Its protein product is CATGQGKGNEKLFF. The entire variable domain, with the rest obtained from reference TRBV30 and TRBJ1-4, is as follows: SQTIHQWPATLVQPVGSPLSLECTVEGTSNPNLYWYRQAAGRGLQLLFYSVGIGQISSEVPQNLSASRPQDRQFILSSKKLLLSDSGFYLCATGQGKGNEKLFFGSGTQLSVL.

V usage is TRBV19 and J usage is TRBJ1-5; TRBD1 agrees at 8 bases. Looked up from germline, CDR1 is LNHDA and CDR2 is SQIVND (reference sequence). This CDR3 region has 16 residues. V lost 1 base and J lost 3; bases outside the gene matches: 5. CDR3 region: CASSIVWDRNNQPQHF. The CDR3, as DNA: TGTGCCAGTAGTATAGTTTGGGACAGGAACAATCAGCCCCAGCATTTT.

V gene TRBV7-2 combines with J gene TRBJ1-2; 7 bases map to TRBD1. There are 14 residues in the CDR3. CDR1 is SGHTA, CDR2 FQGNSA, per germline. Trimming cost V 1 base and J 3 bases; bases outside gene matches: 2. The CDR3 reads CASSLGGQHYGYTF. The CDR3 DNA follows: TGTGCCAGCAGCTTAGGGGGACAGCACTATGGCTACACCTTC.

This rearrangement joins TRBV19 to TRBJ2-2; 10 bases map to TRBD1. Per the germline V gene, CDR1 is LNHDA and CDR2 is SQIVND (reference sequence). The CDR3 is 14 residues long. V shed 6 bases, J shed 5 bases, and the junction held 3 bases outside the gene matches. The CDR3: CASRRTGGTGELFF. The CDR3 nucleotides are TGTGCCAGTAGGAGGACAGGGGGAACCGGGGAGCTGTTTTTT.